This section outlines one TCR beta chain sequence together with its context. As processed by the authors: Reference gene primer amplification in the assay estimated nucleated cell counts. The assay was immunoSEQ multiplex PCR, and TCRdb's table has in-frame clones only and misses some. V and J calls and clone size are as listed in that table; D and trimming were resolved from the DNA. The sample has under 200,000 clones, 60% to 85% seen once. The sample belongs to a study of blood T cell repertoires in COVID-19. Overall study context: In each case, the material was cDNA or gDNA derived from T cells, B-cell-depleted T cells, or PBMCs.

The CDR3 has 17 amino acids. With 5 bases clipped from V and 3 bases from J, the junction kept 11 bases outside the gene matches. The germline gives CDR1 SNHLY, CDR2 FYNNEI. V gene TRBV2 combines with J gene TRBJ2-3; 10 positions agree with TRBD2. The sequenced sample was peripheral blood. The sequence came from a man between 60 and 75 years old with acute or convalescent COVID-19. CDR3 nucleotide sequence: TGTGCCAGCAGTCCACAGCGGGGGGGCCCTCGAACAGATACGCAGTATTTT. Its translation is CASSPQRGGPRTDTQYF.